Described below is a single T cell receptor beta chain sequence and its context. Generated by immunoSEQ multiplex PCR, the TCRdb table keeps only in-frame clones and is missing some. The data show 130,000 or so clones, with around nine tenths seen just once and approximately 6% held by the top ten. These data come from a study of control samples from healthy donors and cancer patients. Trimming cost V 5 bases and J 1 base, with 15 bases left between them. The CDR3 extends over 16 amino acids. CDR1 LNHDA and CDR2 SQIVND come from the germline V gene (reference sequence). The chain couples TRBV19 to TRBJ2-1; D gene uncertain. The TCR sequence derives from a man aged 18 to 29 in good health. Sequenced sample: blood. The CDR3 coding sequence is TGTGCCAGTAGTCAATGGTTGGGGTTATCCTACAATGAGCAGTTCTTC. It translates to CASSQWLGLSYNEQFF.